This T cell receptor beta chain was profiled in a study of early T cells in non-severe SARS-CoV-2 infection. Deletions cut 3 bases from V and 0 bases from J, with 8 bases between. Germline V gives CDR1 PRHDT, CDR2 FYEKMQ (reference sequence). This CDR3 has 14 amino acids. Individual cDNA molecules carried attached unique molecular identifiers. In TCRdb, the 5' RACE reads were re-called with MiXCR into one record per CDR3 protein. Among 70,000 to 75,000 distinct CDR3 sequences listed, roughly 13% were seen once. This clonotype has only a few counts. The receptor was isolated from an adult who was a healthcare worker with PCR-confirmed SARS-CoV-2 infection or an uninfected control (not recorded which). The rearrangement links TRBV13 to TRBJ1-1, with D tentatively TRBD1 (5 bases). Specimen: whole blood. Here the CDR3 DNA reads TGTGCCAGCAGCTTCGGGACGCTGAACACTGAAGCTTTCTTT. The encoded protein is CASSFGTLNTEAFF.